Listed below are T cell receptor beta chains from one sample, sequenced in a study of cytomegalovirus exposure and HLA in healthy donors. The protocol was immunoSEQ multiplex PCR, while the TCRdb copy is restricted to in-frame clones and leaves out a portion. The sample totals around 140,000 clones; its top ten clones hold around 2.4%. The source material was PBMCs. All receptors derive from a woman younger than 35 in good health and CMV-seronegative. Both conserved end residues are part of each CDR3. A D gene is named only where the DNA matches it firmly.

TGTGCCAGCCAAATAATGGCAGGGGAGAGCGGGGAGCTGTTTTTT	CASQIMAGESGELFF	NA	TRBJ2-2	TRBV5-6
TGCGCCAGCAGCCAAAACCGGGACAGGGTCTACGAGCAGTACTTC	CASSQNRDRVYEQYF	TRBD1	TRBJ2-7	TRBV4-1
TGTGCCAGCAGCCCCAGGACTAGCGGGAGCTCCTACAATGAGCAGTTCTTC	CASSPRTSGSSYNEQFF	TRBD2	TRBJ2-1	TRBV7-9
TGTGCCAGCAGCTTGACTAGCGGGTACGGTGAGCAGTTCTTC	CASSLTSGYGEQFF	TRBD2	TRBJ2-1	TRBV11-2
TGCAGCGTTGAAGATGGGAGACAGGGCGTCCTCACAGATACGCAGTATTTT	CSVEDGRQGVLTDTQYF	TRBD1	TRBJ2-3	TRBV29-1
TGCGCCAGCAGTCTAGGACTAGCGGGAAGCAATGAGCAGTTCTTC	CASSLGLAGSNEQFF	TRBD2	TRBJ2-1	TRBV4-3
TGCGCCAGCAGCTCGATAGGACTAGCGGCCACCGGGGAGCTGTTTTTT	CASSSIGLAATGELFF	TRBD2	TRBJ2-2	TRBV5-1
TGTGCCAGCAGTGAAGCAGGGGGCTATGGCTACACCTTC	CASSEAGGYGYTF	NA	TRBJ1-2	TRBV6-1
TGCGCCACCCTAGCGGGAGGAGGAGATACGCAGTATTTT	CATLAGGGDTQYF	TRBD2	TRBJ2-3	TRBV10-2
TGTGCCTCCAAGGTGGGACTAGGGCTCGCAGATACGCAGTATTTT	CASKVGLGLADTQYF	TRBD2	TRBJ2-3	TRBV7-2
TGTGCCAGCAGCGTAGGGGGGGTCCCCCAAGAGACCCAGTACTTC	CASSVGGVPQETQYF	NA	TRBJ2-5	TRBV9
TGCGCCAGCAGCGATCGACAGGGTTTAAATGAGCAGTTCTTC	CASSDRQGLNEQFF	TRBD1	TRBJ2-1	TRBV5-1
TGCGCCAGCAGCCGCTTTTCGGGAGGGCAAGCCAATGAGCAGTTCTTC	CASSRFSGGQANEQFF	TRBD2	TRBJ2-1	TRBV4-3
TGTGCCAGCAGGTCATTAGGGGTTGTAAATCGGGGCTACACCTTC	CASRSLGVVNRGYTF	NA	TRBJ1-2	TRBV5-4
TGCGCCAGCAGCCAAGACACTTTGAACACTGAAGCTTTCTTT	CASSQDTLNTEAFF	NA	TRBJ1-1	TRBV4-1
TGTGCCAGCAGCAGGGAGGTGGAGACCCAGTACTTC	CASSREVETQYF	NA	TRBJ2-5	TRBV5-4
TGTGCCAGCAGCTCCCCCCCGGAGGCGCAGCAGTTCTTC	CASSSPPEAQQFF	NA	TRBJ2-1	TRBV11-2
TGCGCCAGCACCACAGGGACTAGCGGGAGTAGTGAGCAGTTCTTC	CASTTGTSGSSEQFF	TRBD2	TRBJ2-1	TRBV5-1
TGCGCCCGGATGAGACAGGGAGTAATGGGGGAGCAGTACTTC	CARMRQGVMGEQYF	TRBD1	TRBJ2-5	TRBV23-1
TGTGCCCTAAAAAGACAGGGGGGAGAGACCCAGTACTTC	CALKRQGGETQYF	TRBD1	TRBJ2-5	TRBV30
TGTGCCAGCAGCCCTAGCGGGGGGGACTACAATGAGCAGTTCTTC	CASSPSGGDYNEQFF	TRBD2	TRBJ2-1	TRBV7-6
TGCGCCAGCAGCTGGGGCTATCAAGGGACAGGGGTAGCCTACGAGCAGTACTTC	CASSWGYQGTGVAYEQYF	TRBD1	TRBJ2-7	TRBV4-1
TGTGCCAGCAGCGTAGTTTCTGGGGGCCGGGCCGAAAACACCGGGGAGCTGTTTTTT	CASSVVSGGRAENTGELFF	NA	TRBJ2-2	TRBV9
TGCGCCAGCAGCTTTTCGGGACAGGGGGCCTCCACCGGAAACACCATATATTTT	CASSFSGQGASTGNTIYF	TRBD1	TRBJ1-3	TRBV5-1
TGTGCCAGCAGTTACCTCGTGGGTAGCAGCACAGATACGCAGTATTTT	CASSYLVGSSTDTQYF	NA	TRBJ2-3	TRBV6-5
TGTGCCAGCAGTAAATTGGGGGGGCGAGAGACCCAGTACTTC	CASSKLGGRETQYF	NA	TRBJ2-5	TRBV2
TGTGCCAGCAGCGTAGGGGCTAGCGGACCCACCGGGGAGCTGTTTTTT	CASSVGASGPTGELFF	TRBD2	TRBJ2-2	TRBV9
TGTGCCAGCAGCTTAGCCCGGGCAGGGGGGCAGCCCCAGCATTTT	CASSLARAGGQPQHF	TRBD1	TRBJ1-5	TRBV7-8
TGTGCCAGCAGTTGGACAGGGGGCGAACAGCCCCAGCATTTT	CASSWTGGEQPQHF	TRBD1	TRBJ1-5	TRBV6-5
TGTGCCACCAGCACTACCGGGACAGGAGGGGTAGCTTTCTTT	CATSTTGTGGVAFF	TRBD1	TRBJ1-1	TRBV15
TGCGCCAGCAGCTGGCAAGGAGATGAGCAGTTCTTC	CASSWQGDEQFF	NA	TRBJ2-1	TRBV5-1
TGTGCCAGCAGCCAAGATCTTGGACTAGCGCCAAATGAGCAGTTCTTC	CASSQDLGLAPNEQFF	TRBD2	TRBJ2-1	TRBV4-2
TGTGCCAGCAGCCCCGGACAGGGGAACACTGAAGCTTTCTTT	CASSPGQGNTEAFF	TRBD1	TRBJ1-1	TRBV5-4
TGTGCCAGCAGTTTATCGATTGTTCCAGGACTAGCCCTAGGCAATGAGCAGTTCTTC	CASSLSIVPGLALGNEQFF	TRBD2	TRBJ2-1	TRBV27
TGTGCCAGCAGCCTGGGGCTAGCGGGCTACAATGAGCAGTTCTTC	CASSLGLAGYNEQFF	TRBD2	TRBJ2-1	TRBV7-9
TGTGCCAGCAGCTTAACGATTTACCGGGACACAACAACTAATGAAAAACTGTTTTTT	CASSLTIYRDTTTNEKLFF	NA	TRBJ1-4	TRBV7-3
TGTGCCAGCAGCTCGCGGGACTTGGGGGACCGAGGCACAGATACGCAGTATTTT	CASSSRDLGDRGTDTQYF	NA	TRBJ2-3	TRBV13
TGTGCCAGCAGCTTAGGAGGAGGGTGGAGTGAAAAACTGTTTTTT	CASSLGGGWSEKLFF	NA	TRBJ1-4	TRBV7-9
TGCGCCAGCAGCTTCGGCAGGGAAAACATTCAGTACTTC	CASSFGRENIQYF	NA	TRBJ2-4	TRBV5-1
TGTGCCAGCAGTGAACTCCCAGGGGACTACGAGCAGTACTTC	CASSELPGDYEQYF	NA	TRBJ2-7	TRBV6-1
TGTGCCAGTAGTACCCAGGGTGTGGGCACTGAAGCTTTCTTT	CASSTQGVGTEAFF	NA	TRBJ1-1	TRBV19
TGTGCCACCAGGAAGAGGCTAGCGGGAGGGCTGGGAGAGACCCAGTACTTC	CATRKRLAGGLGETQYF	TRBD2	TRBJ2-5	TRBV15
TGTGCCAGCAGTGAAACAACTCCCGGGGAAGCTTTCTTT	CASSETTPGEAFF	NA	TRBJ1-1	TRBV2
TGTGCCAGCAGCTTTAGCGGGAACGAGCAGTTCTTC	CASSFSGNEQFF	TRBD2	TRBJ2-1	TRBV11-3
TGTGCCAGCAGCAAACGACAGGGGGGAGCTGAAGCTTTCTTT	CASSKRQGGAEAFF	TRBD1	TRBJ1-1	TRBV14
TGTGCCAGCAGCTTAGGGACAGGGAGCCTATTGGACACTGAAGCTTTCTTT	CASSLGTGSLLDTEAFF	TRBD1	TRBJ1-1	TRBV7-9
TGTGCCAGCAGCTTACCCCTGCGACAGGGAACAGTGGAGCAGTACTTC	CASSLPLRQGTVEQYF	TRBD1	TRBJ2-7	TRBV5-5
TGCAGCGTTGTCCGCCCGGGACTAGTTTTCGAGCAGTACTTC	CSVVRPGLVFEQYF	TRBD2	TRBJ2-7	TRBV29-1
TGTGCCAGCAGCCCCAGAGTAGGACTAGCGCAGGCCTACAATGAGCAGTTCTTC	CASSPRVGLAQAYNEQFF	TRBD2	TRBJ2-1	TRBV14
TGTGCCAGCAGTCTAATTGAAGCTTTCTTT	CASSLIEAFF	NA	TRBJ1-1	TRBV7-9
TGTGCCATCAGTGAGTCGACTGGGACAGGGAACTATGGCTACACCTTC	CAISESTGTGNYGYTF	TRBD1	TRBJ1-2	TRBV10-3
TGCGCCAGCAGCGAGGGCGCGCGGAACATTCAGTACTTC	CASSEGARNIQYF	NA	TRBJ2-4	TRBV5-1
TGCGCCAGCAGTGAGGTGGCTGGTGAGACCCAGTACTTC	CASSEVAGETQYF	NA	TRBJ2-5	TRBV10-1
TGTGCCAGTAGTATGAAACAAATGGAGACCCAGTACTTC	CASSMKQMETQYF	NA	TRBJ2-5	TRBV19
TGTGCCACCCTCAATAGCGGGAGGAACTACGAGCAGTACTTC	CATLNSGRNYEQYF	TRBD2	TRBJ2-7	TRBV15